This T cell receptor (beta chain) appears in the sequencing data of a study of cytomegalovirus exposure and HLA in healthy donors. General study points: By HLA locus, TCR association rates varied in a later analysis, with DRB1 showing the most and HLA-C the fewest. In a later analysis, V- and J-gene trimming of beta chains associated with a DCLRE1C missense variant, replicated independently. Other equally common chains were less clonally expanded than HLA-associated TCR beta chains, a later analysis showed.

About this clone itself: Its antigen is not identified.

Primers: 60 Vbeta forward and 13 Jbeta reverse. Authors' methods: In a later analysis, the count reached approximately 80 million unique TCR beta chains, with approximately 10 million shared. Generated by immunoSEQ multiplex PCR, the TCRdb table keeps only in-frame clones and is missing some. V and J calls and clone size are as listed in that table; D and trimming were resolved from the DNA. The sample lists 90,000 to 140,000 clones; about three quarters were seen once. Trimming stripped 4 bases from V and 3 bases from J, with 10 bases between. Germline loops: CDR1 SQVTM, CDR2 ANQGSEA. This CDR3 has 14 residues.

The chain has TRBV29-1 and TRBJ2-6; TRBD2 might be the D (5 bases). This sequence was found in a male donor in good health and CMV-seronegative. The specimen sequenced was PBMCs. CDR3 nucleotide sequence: TGCAGCGTTGGTCCGGGGTATGGGGCCAACGTCCTGACTTTC. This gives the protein CSVGPGYGANVLTF.